This T cell receptor beta chain is drawn from a study of glioma-infiltrating T cells. This clonotype has at least ten counts. TCR alpha and beta CDR3 regions were amplified from RNA using iRepertoire nested multiplex PCR. TCRdb reanalysed the multiplex PCR reads using MiXCR and keeps one entry per CDR3 protein. The sample holds around 390,000 distinct CDR3 sequences, around 38% seen once. The CDR3 extends over 13 amino acids. Germline V lookup: CDR1 DFQATT, CDR2 SNEGSKA (reference sequence). V shed 6 bases and J shed 5 bases, with 17 bases lying between them. The genes are TRBV20-1 and TRBJ2-7; tentatively, D is TRBD2 (6 bases). The receptor was derived from a human donor with low-grade glioma or glioblastoma, undergoing nonglioma brain surgery, or in good health (not recorded which). The sample consisted of glioma tissue, nonneoplastic brain tissue, or PBMCs (not recorded which). CDR3 in amino acids: CSAYGTGYHEQYF. The CDR3 coding sequence is TGCAGTGCATACGGGACTGGTTACCACGAGCAGTACTTC.